Sequencing of this T cell receptor (beta chain) was carried out in a study of blood T cell repertoires in COVID-19. Study details: The United States, Italy and Spain provided the acute and convalescent COVID-19 samples. T cells, B-cell-depleted T cells, or PBMCs provided the cDNA or gDNA that served as material.

As processed by the authors: Reference gene primer amplification gave nucleated cell count estimates. TCRdb keeps only in-frame clones here, not all; method: immunoSEQ multiplex PCR. The DNA was the basis for D and trimming; V, J and clone size are from that table. Of about 70,000 clones listed, around 83% were seen once; the top ten hold 6.5% to 7.5%. One Seattle source followed patients from active infection through their disease course. CDR3 length equals 13 residues. V lost 0 bases to trimming and J lost 5 bases, with 7 bases between them. CDR1 KGHSH and CDR2 LQKENI come from the germline V gene. The chain uses TRBV18 and TRBJ1-1; D is unresolved. Sample: peripheral blood. This clonotype originated in a man aged 25-45 years with COVID-19, enrolled during active disease. The CDR3 sequence is CASSPPSVTEAFF. The CDR3 DNA is TGTGCCAGCTCACCACCGTCGGTAACTGAAGCTTTCTTT.